The sequence of this TCR beta chain was determined in a study of T cell responses to AZD1222 COVID-19 vaccine. TCRdb's copy holds only in-frame clones and misses some; the assay was immunoSEQ multiplex PCR. The sample carries 120,000 to 150,000 clones, roughly 90% recorded once. Whole-study findings and limits: The donor cohort was predominantly white British with a female majority, and clonal diversity may have been underestimated. Two doses of AZD1222 preceded a rise in Spike-specific TCR breadth and depth. The number of AZD1222 recipients seropositive at baseline was only five or six.

This CDR3 has 15 amino acids. The V gene's germline CDR1 is SGDLS and CDR2 YYNGEE. Germline trimming cut 6 bases from V and 9 bases from J; bases unmatched to any gene: 14. The sample holds one count of this clone. Its antigen remains unidentified. The sequenced sample was peripheral blood, obtained on day 0 of AZD1222 vaccination. The origin of this receptor is an adult in good health. The V gene is TRBV9, the J gene TRBJ2-1; 8 nucleotides agree with TRBD2. CDR3 DNA sequence: TGTGCCAGCACCCCACTGGGGACTAGTGATGCTGAGCAGTTCTTC. It yields the protein CASTPLGTSDAEQFF. The full variable domain, its missing parts supplied by reference TRBV9 and TRBJ2-1, is DSGVTQTPKHLITATGQRVTLRCSPRSGDLSVYWYQQSLDQGLQFLIQYYNGEERAKGNILERFSAQQFPDLHSELNLSSLELGDSALYFCASTPLGTSDAEQFFGPGTRLTVL.